This entry describes one T cell receptor beta chain. Its antigen is not yet known. The record has no base qualities; no much larger clone is one base away. The trial excluded patients who had a history of autoimmune disease or who were on systemic immunosuppression. Peripheral blood for TCR sequencing was collected from all dose cohorts at baseline, on cycle 4 day 1, and on cycle 7 day 1. The samples were drawn from a first-in-human, open-label, multicenter phase I dose-escalation trial of ivuxolimab. The trial enrolled adults with locally advanced or metastatic head and neck squamous cell, hepatocellular, melanoma or renal cell carcinoma. CD4+ and CD8+ T cells were sorted separately from peripheral blood before TCR sequencing. Genomic DNA was isolated from the sorted cells so that the TCRbeta CDR3 region could be sequenced. TCRbeta CDR3 regions were sequenced using the immunoSEQ Assay. What TCRdb holds here is the immuneACCESS table cut down to in-frame rearrangements. Part of the clones is not present; checked against another copy, under half of the missing clones reflect an unresolved V gene, and the others are unexplained. Across this sample there are tens of thousands of clones, with roughly 90% seen only once. Around 1.1% of the sample is taken by the ten largest.

This specimen belongs to a study of OX40 agonist ivuxolimab in advanced cancers. Broadly, across the study: Ivuxolimab was a fully human IgG2 agonistic monoclonal antibody targeting the costimulatory receptor OX40 (CD134). Intravenous ivuxolimab was administered to patients every 2 weeks at six dose levels: 0.01, 0.1, 0.3, 1.5, 3 and 10 mg/kg. Of the roughly 52 dose-escalation patients, hepatocellular carcinoma was present in roughly 19, melanoma in approximately 15, renal cell carcinoma in 9 and head and neck cancer in 9. The dose-escalation cohort was about 83% male with a mean age of around 64 years, ranging from roughly 23 to 90. Prior anti-PD-1, anti-PD-L1 or anti-CTLA-4 therapy was permitted, and approximately 42% of dose-escalation patients had received checkpoint inhibitors. Partial responses occurred in three dose-escalation patients: two with cutaneous melanoma and one with hepatocellular carcinoma. Peripheral TCRbeta sequencing was intended to test whether TCR sequence diversity was altered and clonal T-cell expansion was caused by ivuxolimab. The paper covers the monotherapy dose-escalation part of the phase I ivuxolimab trial, which included N of about 50 patients.

Including the terminal cysteine and phenylalanine, the CDR3 comprises 16 residues. The DNA shown is the 48-base CDR3, in frame from base 1. The full study reports these points: Low levels of normalized T-cell clonal expansion were also seen in some patients who did not respond. At doses of 0.1 to 3.0 mg/kg, clonal expansion of both CD4+ and CD8+ T cells in blood was seen between baseline and week 6. Antigen specificity was not determined for the clonally expanded peripheral T cells. In the 0.1-3.0 mg/kg groups, partial responders were among the patients with the lowest normalized peripheral clonal expansion, particularly in CD8+ T cells. After ivuxolimab, expanded clones were on average more numerous among CD8+ T cells than among CD4+ T cells.

The chain is encoded by TRBV21-1 joined to TRBJ2-4; the tabulated D call, TRBD1, remains unverified against the DNA. TRBV21-1 is a listed pseudogene. Sequences were derived from CD4+ or CD8+ T cells sorted from blood, sampled in a trial of the OX40 agonist ivuxolimab. The receptor's source is an adult with an advanced solid tumor such as melanoma, head and neck, liver or kidney cancer. The encoded CDR3 is CASSNGSTSQLNIQYF. The DNA sequence reads TGTGCCAGCAGCAATGGGTCGACAAGCCAATTAAACATTCAGTACTTC.